Listed below are T cell receptor beta chains from one sample, sequenced in a study of blood T cells in healthy people across ages. TCRdb re-derived calls from the 5' RACE reads in MiXCR, one entry per CDR3 protein. Here the sample spans over a million distinct CDR3 sequences, approximately 39% being singletons. The sample comprised blood. Receptors were obtained from a woman aged 18-30 years in good health. CDR3s include the opening cysteine and the closing phenylalanine or tryptophan. A D gene is named only where the DNA matches it firmly. The size entry is marked missing in some rows and otherwise reads once, few, many or a size class.

d_gene	v_gene	j_gene	abundance	CDR3nt	CDR3aa
-	TRBV4-1	TRBJ1-2	-	TGCGCCAGCAGCCAATCGAGGGGAGGATCCTATGGCTACACCTTC	CASSQSRGGSYGYTF
-	TRBV2	TRBJ2-3	many	TGTGCCAGCAGTGAAGGGACAGATACGCAGTATTTT	CASSEGTDTQYF
-	TRBV9	TRBJ2-1	few	TGTGCCAGCAGCGTAGCATGGCTCGGAAATGAGCAGTTCTTC	CASSVAWLGNEQFF
-	TRBV12-3/TRBV12-4	TRBJ1-1	few	TGTGCCAGCACCTCTGATACGGTGGAAGCTTTCTTT	CASTSDTVEAFF
-	TRBV21-1	TRBJ1-1	-	TGTGCCAGCAGCAAAGTGGGGACAGGTTATAACACTGAAGCTTTCTTT	CASSKVGTGYNTEAFF
-	TRBV7-2	TRBJ2-7	-	TGTGCCAGCAGCTTAGCGGGCGGGGTCCAAGGGGTGGCCCAGTACTTC	CASSLAGGVQGVAQYF
-	TRBV10-3	TRBJ1-2	-	TGTGCCATCAGCCTCGGGGAGGGCTATGACTACACCTTC	CAISLGEGYDYTF
-	TRBV6-2/TRBV6-3	TRBJ2-4	few	TGTGCCAGCAGTTACAGTCAGGGCCTTGCGGCCAAAAACATTCAGTACTTC	CASSYSQGLAAKNIQYF
TRBD1	TRBV3-1	TRBJ1-2	few	TGTGCCAGCAGCCAAGATCGGTGGGGGACAGCTAACTATGGCTACACCTTC	CASSQDRWGTANYGYTF
TRBD1	TRBV10-2	TRBJ1-1	once	TGCGCCAGCGGGACCACAGGGGCCACTGAAGCTTTCTTT	CASGTTGATEAFF
TRBD2	TRBV4-2	TRBJ2-1	many	TGTGCCAGCAGCCAAGGGACTAGCGTATTTAATGAGCAGTTCTTC	CASSQGTSVFNEQFF
-	TRBV6-1	TRBJ2-5	-	TGTGCCAGCAGTGAAAGGGGCTCCGGGACCCAGTACTTC	CASSERGSGTQYF
TRBD2	TRBV9	TRBJ2-1	few	TGTGCCAGCAACCCTAGCGGAACCTACAATGAGCAGTTCTTC	CASNPSGTYNEQFF
-	TRBV13	TRBJ2-1	-	TGTGCCAGCAGCTTAGTCGCCGGGACCATCTACAATGAGCAGTTCTTC	CASSLVAGTIYNEQFF
TRBD1	TRBV6-6	TRBJ2-3	-	TGTGCCAGCAGTTACGGACAGGGGGAATCAGATACGCAGTATTTT	CASSYGQGESDTQYF
TRBD2	TRBV28	TRBJ2-4	-	TGTGCCAGCAGTCCCCCGGGGGGGAACATTCAGTACTTC	CASSPPGGNIQYF
TRBD1	TRBV6-1	TRBJ2-7	-	TGTGCCAGCAGGGGACAGGGGAGCTCCTACAATGAGCAGTACTTC	CASRGQGSSYNEQYF
-	TRBV9	TRBJ2-5	few	TGTGCCAGCAGCGTAGACGACAGAAGGGGCGAGACCCAGTACTTC	CASSVDDRRGETQYF
TRBD1	TRBV11-2	TRBJ2-5	-	TGTGCCAGCAGCTCCATCTCCGGACAGGGTGAGACCCAGTACTTC	CASSSISGQGETQYF
-	TRBV4-3	TRBJ1-2	few	TGCGCCAGCAGCCAAGTTAGCGGCAGAAACTATGGCTACACCTTC	CASSQVSGRNYGYTF
-	TRBV14	TRBJ1-1	-	TGTGCCAGCAGCCTTACTACTACCTTGGCAGCCTTTGTGGGCGCTGAAGCTTTCTTT	CASSLTTTLAAFVGAEAFF
TRBD1	TRBV7-2	TRBJ2-7	-	TGTGCCAGCAGCTCATCTGCGGGACAGGGGAATGAGCAGTACTTC	CASSSSAGQGNEQYF
-	TRBV7-2	TRBJ1-2	few	TGTGCCAGCAATCCAGGGACATCGATTTCTCTTTCCTATGGCTACACCTTC	CASNPGTSISLSYGYTF
TRBD2	TRBV12-3/TRBV12-4	TRBJ2-1	few	TGTGCCAGCACTCGTCTCGCGGGGGACTACAATGAGCAGTTCTTC	CASTRLAGDYNEQFF
-	TRBV3-1	TRBJ1-1	-	TGTGCCAGCAGCCAATCGGAGGTGAACACTGAAGCTTTCTTT	CASSQSEVNTEAFF
TRBD2	TRBV2	TRBJ2-5	few	TGTGCCAGCTCAGAACCGGGACTAGCGAGGGAGACCCAGTACTTC	CASSEPGLARETQYF
-	TRBV7-2	TRBJ1-4	-	TGTGCCAGCAGCTTAGGTAAACAGACGGAAAAACTGTTTTTT	CASSLGKQTEKLFF
TRBD1	TRBV3-1	TRBJ1-1	-	TGTGCCAGCAGCCAGCAGAACAGGGGGAGGACTGAAGCTTTCTTT	CASSQQNRGRTEAFF
-	TRBV30	TRBJ1-4	few	TGTGCCTGGAGTTGGGGGGAGAGCGAAAAACTGTTTTTT	CAWSWGESEKLFF
TRBD2	TRBV20-1	TRBJ2-1	-	TGCAGTGCTGCGGGGGGGGTCTCCTACAATGAGCAGTTCTTC	CSAAGGVSYNEQFF
TRBD1	TRBV11-2	TRBJ2-2	-	TGTGCCAGCAGCGGAGACAGGGGTAACACCGGGGAGCTGTTTTTT	CASSGDRGNTGELFF
-	TRBV20-1	TRBJ1-1	-	TGCAGTGCAAGCCTGGGACATTTTGAAGCTTTCTTT	CSASLGHFEAFF
-	TRBV25-1	TRBJ2-3	-	TGTGTCAGCGTACGGGGTACAGATACGCAGTATTTT	CVSVRGTDTQYF
-	TRBV5-1	TRBJ2-1	-	TGCGCCAGCAGAACACAGGTTAACAATGAGCAGTTCTTC	CASRTQVNNEQFF
-	TRBV12-3/TRBV12-4	TRBJ2-1	few	TGTGCCAGCACCGAGGACAGAACCAATGAGCAGTTCTTC	CASTEDRTNEQFF
-	TRBV28	TRBJ2-5	-	TGTGCCGGCAGTTTAACAGGGAGAGAGACCCAGTACTTC	CAGSLTGRETQYF
-	TRBV5-6	TRBJ2-3	-	TGTGCCAGCTACTACGCCTCTAGCACAGATACGCAGTATTTT	CASYYASSTDTQYF
TRBD2	TRBV20-1	TRBJ2-1	-	TGCAGTGCTACCGGGGAGCGGGGGGCAGACTACAATGAGCAGTTCTTC	CSATGERGADYNEQFF
-	TRBV20-1	TRBJ2-5	-	TGCAGTGCTAGTAACGGGAAAACCGGAATAGAACGGGAGACCCAGTACTTC	CSASNGKTGIERETQYF
-	TRBV29-1	TRBJ1-2	-	TGCAGCGTTGAAGTCAGCCTCTATGGCTACACCTTC	CSVEVSLYGYTF
-	TRBV4-1	TRBJ2-1	-	TGCGCCAGCAGCCCCCCCCGAACCAGTACGGATGAGCAGTTCTTC	CASSPPRTSTDEQFF
TRBD2	TRBV10-2	TRBJ2-3	few	TGCGCCAGCAGGGAGGGACTAGCAGGCACAGATACGCAGTATTTT	CASREGLAGTDTQYF
TRBD2	TRBV27	TRBJ2-1	-	TGTGCCAGCAGGCCGGGGGGTGGGTACTACAATGAGCAGTTCTTC	CASRPGGGYYNEQFF
TRBD2	TRBV24-1	TRBJ2-5	-	TGTGCCACCAGTGATGTTGCGGGGGGACAAGAGACCCAGTACTTC	CATSDVAGGQETQYF
TRBD1	TRBV7-2	TRBJ1-1	-	TGTGCCAGCAGCTTCCGACAGGGGTGGACTGAAGCTTTCTTT	CASSFRQGWTEAFF
TRBD2	TRBV27	TRBJ2-7	once	TGTGCCAGCAGCCGTCTAGCGGGGGGCTGGAATGAGCAGTACTTC	CASSRLAGGWNEQYF
-	TRBV5-5	TRBJ2-5	once	TGTGCCGGCAGCCCCGGGGAGAAGCAGTACTTC	CAGSPGEKQYF
-	TRBV6-2/TRBV6-3	TRBJ1-5	-	TGTGCCAGTGGGACGGATATGGAGCAGCCCCAGCATTTT	CASGTDMEQPQHF
-	TRBV24-1	TRBJ2-1	-	TGTGCCACCAGTGATTCCTCCGCATGGAGTAAGCAGTTCTTC	CATSDSSAWSKQFF
TRBD2	TRBV27	TRBJ2-1	few	TGTGCCAGCAGTTTAAGGTCTGGTCTAGCGGGAGAAAGGAGGGCCAATGAGCAGTTCTTC	CASSLRSGLAGERRANEQFF
TRBD2	TRBV19	TRBJ2-1	-	TGTGCCAGTAGTATGCCCGGACTAGCGGGCAATGAGCAGTTCTTC	CASSMPGLAGNEQFF
-	TRBV2	TRBJ2-7	-	TGTGCCAGCAGTGCGCGACTGGCCCTTAAGGAGCAGTACTTC	CASSARLALKEQYF
-	TRBV6-2/TRBV6-3	TRBJ2-5	few	TGTGCCAGCAGTTACCGCCCGGGAGCCCAGCGGGAGACCCAGTACTTC	CASSYRPGAQRETQYF
-	TRBV6-2/TRBV6-3	TRBJ2-1	once	TGTGCCAGCGCTGTGGTCGGGAGTTCGAACAATGAGCAGTTCTTC	CASAVVGSSNNEQFF
TRBD2	TRBV29-1	TRBJ2-7	many	TGCAGCGTTGAATCGGGGGGACCCTACGAGCAGTACTTC	CSVESGGPYEQYF
TRBD1	TRBV4-1	TRBJ2-7	-	TGCGCCAGCAGCCAAGGGGGTGGTCAGGGGGCTTACGAGCAGTACTTC	CASSQGGGQGAYEQYF
-	TRBV4-3	TRBJ2-3	-	TGCGCCAGCAGCCGTCGGGGGAACCCAGATACGCAGTATTTT	CASSRRGNPDTQYF
-	TRBV9	TRBJ1-1	few	TGTGCCAGCAGCGTAGCAGCCAAGAACACTGAAGCTTTCTTT	CASSVAAKNTEAFF
-	TRBV7-8	TRBJ1-1	-	TGTGCCAGCAGCTTACACGGGGGCATAAACACTGAAGCTTTCTTT	CASSLHGGINTEAFF
-	TRBV20-1	TRBJ1-2	-	TGCAGTGCTAGATCGCAGCCCCGAGGCTACACTTTC	CSARSQPRGYTF